The sequence of this T cell receptor beta chain was determined in a study of blood T cell repertoires in COVID-19. Study-level information: From T cells, B-cell-depleted T cells, or PBMCs came the material, which was cDNA or gDNA.

Under the authors' procedure: Amplification of reference gene primers was used by the study to estimate nucleated cell counts. The data were produced by immunoSEQ multiplex PCR, yet TCRdb's version contains in-frame clones alone and is incomplete. V and J calls and clone size are given by that table; D and trimming were obtained from the DNA. The sample carries fewer than 400,000 clones, 85% to 90% recorded once. CDR1 is MNHEY and CDR2 is SVGEGT in the germline V gene. The CDR3 extends over 14 amino acids. The junction had 6 bases not matched to a gene; V was cut back by 6 bases and J by 4 bases. Individuals aged about 18 to 100 years were recruited from about two dozen US areas. Which cohort a participant joined came from the clinical history participants gave.

The sequencing sample was made of PBMCs or T cells enriched from blood (not recorded which). The clonotype comes from a man aged 25-40 years who had recovered from COVID-19. The rearrangement joins TRBV6-2 or TRBV6-3 to TRBJ2-3; 8 nucleotides match TRBD2. The CDR3 spells CASSNSGTADTQYF. In DNA, the CDR3 is TGTGCCAGCAGCAATAGCGGGACCGCAGATACGCAGTATTTT.